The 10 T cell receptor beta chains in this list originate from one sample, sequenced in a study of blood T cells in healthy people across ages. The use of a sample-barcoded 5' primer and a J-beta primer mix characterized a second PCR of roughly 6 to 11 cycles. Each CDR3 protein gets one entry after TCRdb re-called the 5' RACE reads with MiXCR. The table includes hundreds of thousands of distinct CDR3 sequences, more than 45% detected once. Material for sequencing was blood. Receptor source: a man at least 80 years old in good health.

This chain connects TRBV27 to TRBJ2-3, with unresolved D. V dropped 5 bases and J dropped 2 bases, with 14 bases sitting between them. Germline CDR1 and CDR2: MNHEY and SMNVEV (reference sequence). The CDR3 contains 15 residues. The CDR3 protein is CASSAGARLTDTQYF. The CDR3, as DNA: TGTGCCAGCAGTGCCGGTGCGCGGCTCACAGATACGCAGTATTTT.

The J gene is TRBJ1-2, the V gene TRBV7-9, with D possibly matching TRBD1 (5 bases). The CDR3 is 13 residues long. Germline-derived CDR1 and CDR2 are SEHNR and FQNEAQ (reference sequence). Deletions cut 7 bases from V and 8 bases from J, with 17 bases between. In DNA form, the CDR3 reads TGTGCCAGCATCCCCAACGGGGGAAGGGGCTACACCTTC. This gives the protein CASIPNGGRGYTF.

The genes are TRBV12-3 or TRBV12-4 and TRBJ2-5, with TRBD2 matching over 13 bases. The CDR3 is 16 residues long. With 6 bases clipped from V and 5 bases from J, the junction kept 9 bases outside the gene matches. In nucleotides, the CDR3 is TGTGCCAGCAGCCCCAGACTAGCGGGGGGCCATGAGACCCAGTACTTC. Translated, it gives CASSPRLAGGHETQYF.

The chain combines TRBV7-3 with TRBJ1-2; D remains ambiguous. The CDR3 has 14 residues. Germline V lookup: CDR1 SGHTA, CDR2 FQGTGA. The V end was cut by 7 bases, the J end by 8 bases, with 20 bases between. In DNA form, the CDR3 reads TGTGCCAGCACCTTTACTCACGAGGGTGGCGGCTACACCTTC. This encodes CASTFTHEGGGYTF.

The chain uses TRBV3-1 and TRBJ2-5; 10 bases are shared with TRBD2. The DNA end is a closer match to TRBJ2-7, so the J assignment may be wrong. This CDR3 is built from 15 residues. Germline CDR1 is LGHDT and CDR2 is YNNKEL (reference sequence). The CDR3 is CASRPRTSGIYEQYF. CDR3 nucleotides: TGTGCCAGCCGCCCGCGGACTAGCGGAATTTACGAGCAGTACTTC.

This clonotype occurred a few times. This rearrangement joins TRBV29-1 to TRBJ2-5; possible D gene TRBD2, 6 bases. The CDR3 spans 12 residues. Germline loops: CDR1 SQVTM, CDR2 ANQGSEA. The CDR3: CSVVGSQETQYF. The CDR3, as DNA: TGCAGTGTAGTCGGGAGCCAAGAGACCCAGTACTTC.

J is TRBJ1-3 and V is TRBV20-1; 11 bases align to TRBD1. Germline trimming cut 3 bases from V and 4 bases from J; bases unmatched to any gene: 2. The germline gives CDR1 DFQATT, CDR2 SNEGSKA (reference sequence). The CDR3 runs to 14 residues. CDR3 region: CSARGQGGGNTIYF. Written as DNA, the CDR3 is TGCAGTGCTAGGGGACAGGGGGGAGGAAACACCATATATTTT.

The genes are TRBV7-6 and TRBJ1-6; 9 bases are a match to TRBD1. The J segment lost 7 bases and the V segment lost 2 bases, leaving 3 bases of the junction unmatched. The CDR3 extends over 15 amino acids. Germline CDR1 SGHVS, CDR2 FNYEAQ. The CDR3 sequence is CASSLRDRVNSPLHF. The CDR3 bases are TGTGCCAGCAGCTTACGGGACAGGGTCAATTCACCCCTCCACTTT.

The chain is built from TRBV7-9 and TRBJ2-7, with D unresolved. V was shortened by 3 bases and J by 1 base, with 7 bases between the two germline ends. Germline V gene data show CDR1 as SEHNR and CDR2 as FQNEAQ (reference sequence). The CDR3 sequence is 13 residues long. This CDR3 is CASSFLESYEQYF. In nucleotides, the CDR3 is TGTGCCAGCAGCTTTCTCGAGTCCTACGAGCAGTACTTC. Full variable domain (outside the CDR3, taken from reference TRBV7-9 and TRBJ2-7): DTGVSQNPRHKITKRGQNVTFRCDPISEHNRLYWYRQTLGQGPEFLTYFQNEAQLEKSRLLSDRFSAERPKGSFSTLEIQRTEQGDSAMYLCASSFLESYEQYFGPGTRLTVT.

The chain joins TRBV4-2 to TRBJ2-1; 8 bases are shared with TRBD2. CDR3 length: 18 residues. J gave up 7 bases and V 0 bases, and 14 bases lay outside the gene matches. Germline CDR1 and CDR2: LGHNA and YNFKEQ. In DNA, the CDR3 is TGTGCCAGCAGCCAAGATTCCCCTCTTGCGGGAGGATCGAATGAGCAGTTCTTC. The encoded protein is CASSQDSPLAGGSNEQFF.